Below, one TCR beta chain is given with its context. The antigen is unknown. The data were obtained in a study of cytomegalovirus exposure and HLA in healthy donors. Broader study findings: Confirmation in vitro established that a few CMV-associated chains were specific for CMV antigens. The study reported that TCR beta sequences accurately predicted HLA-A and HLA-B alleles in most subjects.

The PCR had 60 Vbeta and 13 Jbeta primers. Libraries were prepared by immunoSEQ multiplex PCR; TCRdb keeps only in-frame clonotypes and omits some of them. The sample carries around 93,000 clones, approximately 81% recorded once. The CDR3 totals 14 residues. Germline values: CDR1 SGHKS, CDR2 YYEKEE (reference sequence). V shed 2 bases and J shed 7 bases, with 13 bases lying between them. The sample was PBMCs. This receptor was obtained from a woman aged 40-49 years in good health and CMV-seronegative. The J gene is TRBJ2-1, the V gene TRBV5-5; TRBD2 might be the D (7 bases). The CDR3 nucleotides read TGTGCCAGCAGCTTAAGCGGGACATTAAATGAGCAGTTCTTC. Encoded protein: CASSLSGTLNEQFF.